The source of this TCR beta chain is a study of control samples from healthy donors and cancer patients. The CDR3 has 16 residues. V lost 3 bases to trimming and J lost 0 bases, with 11 bases between them. The germline gives CDR1 LGHDT, CDR2 YNNKEL (reference sequence). The assay was immunoSEQ multiplex PCR, and TCRdb's table has in-frame clones only and misses some. The top ten hold approximately 30% of the sample, which has tens of thousands of clones, 84% seen once. The V gene is TRBV3-1 (or the pseudogene TRBV3-2), the J gene TRBJ2-2; D is uncertain. The receptor comes from a man between 45 and 60 years old in good health. Sequencing used blood. The chain's CDR3 is CASSQERAPNTGELFF. CDR3 bases: TGTGCCAGCAGCCAGGAACGGGCCCCGAACACCGGGGAGCTGTTTTTT.